A single sample is the source of the 6 T cell receptor beta chains below, sequenced in a study of sequential checkpoint blockade in melanoma. The method was immunoSEQ multiplex PCR; TCRdb's version includes in-frame clones alone and lacks a portion of them. The sample includes over 9,500 clones, less than 75% of them seen just once. Noted treatment: randomized to nivolumab then ipilimumab (arm A) or the reverse (arm B). Here the sequenced sample was CD8+ T cells sorted from blood (inferred from file names), taken from a patient given nivolumab and ipilimumab in sequence. The receptors were sampled from a human donor with melanoma.

V is TRBV4-2 and J is TRBJ1-1; D is perhaps TRBD1 (5 bases). Trimming shortened V by 6 bases and J by 7 bases, and 18 bases separated the two germline ends. The length of the CDR3 is 14 residues. The germline gives CDR1 LGHNA, CDR2 YNFKEQ. The CDR3 DNA is TGTGCCAGCAGTAGTTTGACAGCAACACTTGAAGCTTTCTTT. Residues: CASSSLTATLEAFF.

This clone is medium-sized by share. V gene TRBV6-5 combines with J gene TRBJ2-7; 9 bases line up with TRBD1. Germline V gene data show CDR1 as MNHEY and CDR2 as SVGAGI. This CDR3 spans 13 amino acids. Trimming took 4 bases from V and 6 from J; bases not matched to a gene: 4. CDR3 DNA sequence: TGTGCCAGCAGTTGGACAGGGGAGGGCGAGCAGTACTTC. Translation gives CASSWTGEGEQYF.

J is TRBJ1-1 and V is TRBV28; D possibly corresponds to TRBD1 (5 bases). The germline CDR1 and CDR2 sequences are MDHEN and SYDVKM. The CDR3 sequence is 12 residues long. V lost 4 bases and J 7 bases, leaving 10 bases between the germline ends. Here the CDR3 reads CASSWGGLEAFF. CDR3 DNA: TGTGCCAGCAGTTGGGGCGGTCTTGAAGCTTTCTTT.

This chain uses TRBV6-1 with TRBJ2-2; 10 bases map to TRBD1. The V gene end was trimmed by 5 bases and the J gene end by 5 bases; junction bases not matched to a gene: 5. The length of the CDR3 is 15 residues. CDR1 MNHNS and CDR2 SASEGT come from the germline V gene. The CDR3 is CASSWDRGGTGELFF. As DNA, the CDR3 is TGTGCCAGCAGTTGGGACAGGGGAGGTACCGGGGAGCTGTTTTTT.

The rearrangement links TRBV9 to TRBJ1-1; tentatively, D is TRBD1 (5 bases). CDR3 length equals 16 residues. V was cut by 1 base and J by 5 bases, with 18 bases left in between. Germline CDR1 is SGDLS and CDR2 is YYNGEE. The CDR3 region is CASSVNSRARATEAFF. For the CDR3, the DNA is TGTGCCAGCAGCGTAAACTCTAGGGCCAGGGCAACTGAAGCTTTCTTT.

The table lists this clone with a few counts. The chain links TRBV4-3 to TRBJ2-7; the D gene is possibly TRBD2 (6 bases). Germline CDR1 reads LGHNA; CDR2 reads YSLEER. V shed 3 bases and J shed 5 bases, with 11 bases lying between them. The CDR3 has 13 residues. The chain's CDR3 is CASSQTRSHEQYF. The CDR3 DNA is TGCGCCAGCAGCCAGACTAGGAGCCACGAGCAGTACTTC.